These T cell receptor beta chains were read from a single sample in a study of technical replicates of blood from a handful of donors. The protocol was immunoSEQ multiplex PCR, while the TCRdb copy is restricted to in-frame clones and leaves out a portion. The data contain roughly 80,000 clones, 85% to 95% of them seen just once; the ten biggest clones take up about 0.37%. The sequenced sample consisted of T cells isolated from PBMCs. The receptors derive from a human donor in good health. Both conserved end residues are part of each CDR3. A D gene is named only where the DNA matches it firmly. A clone size is listed for some rows: how often the clone was seen (once, few, many), or a class if it is expanded.

.,few,TRBJ1-1,TRBV6-5,TGTGCCAGCTCCTTCCTCGGTCACACTGAAGCTTTCTTT,CASSFLGHTEAFF
.,.,TRBJ2-1,TRBV5-1,TGCGCCAGCAGCCCCCCCCTAGCGAGTTACAATGAGCAGTTCTTC,CASSPPLASYNEQFF
TRBD2,.,TRBJ2-2,TRBV7-9,TGTGCCAGCAGCTTTAGCGGGAGTGGCGCCGGGGAGCTGTTTTTT,CASSFSGSGAGELFF
TRBD1,.,TRBJ1-2,TRBV25-1,TGTGCCAGCAGTGAATTGGACAGGGGGGATGGCTACACCTTC,CASSELDRGDGYTF
TRBD1,once,TRBJ2-7,TRBV19,TGTGCCAGTAGTAAGCTCAGTGTGACAGGGGAGTCCTACGAGCAGTACTTC,CASSKLSVTGESYEQYF
.,once,TRBJ2-3,TRBV6-5,TGTGCCAGCGGAGAAGATACGCAGTATTTT,CASGEDTQYF
TRBD1,.,TRBJ1-1,TRBV5-4,TGTGCCAGCAGCCCTATGGGGCTGGGACAGGGAGGTAACACTGAAGCTTTCTTT,CASSPMGLGQGGNTEAFF
.,.,TRBJ2-7,TRBV19,TGTGCCAGTAGTATCGGTGAAGGGTCGGGAGAGCAGTACTTC,CASSIGEGSGEQYF
.,.,TRBJ2-7,TRBV27,TGTGCCAGCAGTTTATTGGGGGGATCCTACGAGCAGTACTTC,CASSLLGGSYEQYF
.,.,TRBJ2-1,TRBV6-5,TGTGCCAGCAGTTACGCGGAGAAGCAGTTCTTC,CASSYAEKQFF
.,.,TRBJ2-2,TRBV28,TGTGCCAGCAGACGGGATACCGGGGAGCTGTTTTTT,CASRRDTGELFF
TRBD1,.,TRBJ2-1,TRBV6-4,TGTGCCAGGGGACAGATCAGCTACAATGAGCAGTTCTTC,CARGQISYNEQFF
TRBD2,once,TRBJ2-1,TRBV19,TGTGCCAGTAGTGCGGGACTAGACACCTACAATGAGCAGTTCTTC,CASSAGLDTYNEQFF
.,.,TRBJ2-7,TRBV5-1,TGCGCCAGCAGCTTGGTTGGTAGCTCCTACGAGCAGTACTTC,CASSLVGSSYEQYF
TRBD1,.,TRBJ2-7,TRBV29-1,TGCAGCGTTGAGACCGGGACAGGGTCCTACGAGCAGTACTTC,CSVETGTGSYEQYF
.,.,TRBJ2-1,TRBV4-1,TGCGCCAGCAGCCAAGATGACTGGGTTGATGAGCAGTTCTTC,CASSQDDWVDEQFF
TRBD2,.,TRBJ2-1,TRBV9,TGTGCCAGCAGCGTAGCTAGCGGGAGTCCGGTATACAATGAGCAGTTCTTC,CASSVASGSPVYNEQFF
.,.,TRBJ1-2,TRBV6-1,TGTGCCAGCAGTGAAGAGGACACTGGCTACACCTTC,CASSEEDTGYTF
.,.,TRBJ1-1,TRBV6-5,TGTGCCAGCAGTCATACATCTCTCCCCACTGAAGCTTTCTTT,CASSHTSLPTEAFF
.,.,TRBJ2-1,TRBV11-3,TGTGCCAGCAGCCCTTGGGTGTGGAGCTCCTACAATGAGCAGTTCTTC,CASSPWVWSSYNEQFF
TRBD1,.,TRBJ2-7,TRBV10-3,TGTGCCATCAATAAAGACAGGGGCCCTACCTACGAGCAGTACTTC,CAINKDRGPTYEQYF
.,.,TRBJ2-1,TRBV6-5,TGTGCCAGCAGTTACTCAGGCGGGAACCCCTACAATGAGCAGTTCTTC,CASSYSGGNPYNEQFF
.,.,TRBJ2-7,TRBV5-1,TGCGCCAGCAGCTTGGTAACCTACGAGCAGTACTTC,CASSLVTYEQYF
.,.,TRBJ2-5,TRBV5-4,TGTGCCAGCAGCTTGGTCGGGAGTTGGGAGACCCAGTACTTC,CASSLVGSWETQYF
.,.,TRBJ1-3,TRBV2,TGTGCCGTTTATAGTGGAAACACCATATATTTT,CAVYSGNTIYF
.,.,TRBJ2-1,TRBV9,TGTGCCAGCAGCGATTTGAGATCCTACAATGAGCAGTTCTTC,CASSDLRSYNEQFF
.,.,TRBJ2-7,TRBV28,TGTGCCAGCAACGTCAAGGACGGAGGCGGATTTTCCTACGAGCAGTACTTC,CASNVKDGGGFSYEQYF
.,.,TRBJ1-1,TRBV11-3,TGTGCCAGCACCCATCAGGGGAATTCTGAAGCTTTCTTT,CASTHQGNSEAFF
.,.,TRBJ2-4,TRBV29-1,TGCAGCGTTGGGGGCCCCAAAAACATTCAGTACTTC,CSVGGPKNIQYF
.,once,TRBJ2-7,TRBV11-3,TGTGCCAGCAGCAACCGGGGGTGGACCTACGAGCAGTACTTC,CASSNRGWTYEQYF
.,.,TRBJ2-1,TRBV19,TGTGCCAGTAGTATTGTACAGAACAATGAGCAGTTCTTC,CASSIVQNNEQFF
.,once,TRBJ2-7,TRBV11-3,TGTGCCAGCGGATTCACCGGGACAACCTACGAGCAGTACTTC,CASGFTGTTYEQYF
.,.,TRBJ1-1,TRBV11-2,TGTGCCAGCAGCTTCGGAGGGATGAACACTGAAGCTTTCTTT,CASSFGGMNTEAFF
.,.,TRBJ2-7,TRBV9,TGTGCCAGCAGCCTGTCTGGAGGGGTCGTGAACGAGCAGTACTTC,CASSLSGGVVNEQYF
.,.,TRBJ2-3,TRBV2,TGTGCCAGCATCTCAGGGGCAGATACGCAGTATTTT,CASISGADTQYF
TRBD2,.,TRBJ2-2,TRBV5-1,TGCGCCAGCAGCTTGAGACTAGCGGGAGCGTTAGGAGGGGAGCTGTTTTTT,CASSLRLAGALGGELFF
.,.,TRBJ1-5,TRBV13,TGTGCCAGCAGCTTAAGCGTGTTGGGGGGAAATCAGCCCCAGCATTTT,CASSLSVLGGNQPQHF
TRBD2,.,TRBJ2-7,TRBV10-1,TGCGCCAGATCTAGCGGGGCCTCCTACGAGCAGTACTTC,CARSSGASYEQYF
.,.,TRBJ2-3,TRBV19,TGTGCCAGTAGTATCACACAGGGAAGCCTCACAGATACGCAGTATTTT,CASSITQGSLTDTQYF
.,.,TRBJ2-6,TRBV7-9,TGTGCCAGCAGCTTAGCTTTCCAGGGGAATGGCTCTGGGGCCAACGTCCTGACTTTC,CASSLAFQGNGSGANVLTF
.,.,TRBJ2-3,TRBV7-7,TGTGCTAGCAGCTACAGCACGTCTAGCACAGATACGCAGTATTTT,CASSYSTSSTDTQYF
.,few,TRBJ1-5,TRBV6-6,TGTGCCAGCAGTTACGGAGATCAGCCCCAGCATTTT,CASSYGDQPQHF
TRBD1,.,TRBJ1-3,TRBV2,TGTGCCAGCAGTCGTAGCCTACAGGGGGGAGGAAACACCATATATTTT,CASSRSLQGGGNTIYF
TRBD1,once,TRBJ2-1,TRBV5-1,TGCGCCAGCAGCTTGGAGGACAGGTGGTACAATGAGCAGTTCTTC,CASSLEDRWYNEQFF
.,.,TRBJ2-3,TRBV2,TGTGCCAGCAGCGTCGGACAGGGAGGGACAGATACGCAGTATTTT,CASSVGQGGTDTQYF
.,.,TRBJ2-7,TRBV27,TGTGCCAGCAGTTTATCGAGCAGGCTGAGTGAGCAGTACTTC,CASSLSSRLSEQYF
TRBD2,.,TRBJ2-1,TRBV27,TGTGCCGGACTGACCGTAGCGGGAGGGCCAAATAGCCATGAGCAGTTCTTC,CAGLTVAGGPNSHEQFF
.,.,TRBJ1-3,TRBV27,TGTGCCAGCAGTTTAGACAGGTCCGGAAACACCATATATTTT,CASSLDRSGNTIYF